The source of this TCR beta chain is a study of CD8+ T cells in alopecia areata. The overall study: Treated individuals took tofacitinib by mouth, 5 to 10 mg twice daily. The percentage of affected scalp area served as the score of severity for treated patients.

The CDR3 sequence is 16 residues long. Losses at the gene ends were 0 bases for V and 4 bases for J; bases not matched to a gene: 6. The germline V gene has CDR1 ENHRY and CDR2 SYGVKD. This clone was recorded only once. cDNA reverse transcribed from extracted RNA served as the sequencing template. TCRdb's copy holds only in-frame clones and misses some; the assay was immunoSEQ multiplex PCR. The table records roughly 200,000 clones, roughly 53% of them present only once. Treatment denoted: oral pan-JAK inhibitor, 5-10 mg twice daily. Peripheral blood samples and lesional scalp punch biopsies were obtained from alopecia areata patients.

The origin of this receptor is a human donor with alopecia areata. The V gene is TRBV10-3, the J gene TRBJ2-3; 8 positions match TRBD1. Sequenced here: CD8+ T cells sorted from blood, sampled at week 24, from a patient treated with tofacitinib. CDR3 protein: CAISESWRQGPDTQYF. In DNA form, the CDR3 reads TGTGCCATCAGTGAGTCGTGGAGACAGGGGCCAGATACGCAGTATTTT.